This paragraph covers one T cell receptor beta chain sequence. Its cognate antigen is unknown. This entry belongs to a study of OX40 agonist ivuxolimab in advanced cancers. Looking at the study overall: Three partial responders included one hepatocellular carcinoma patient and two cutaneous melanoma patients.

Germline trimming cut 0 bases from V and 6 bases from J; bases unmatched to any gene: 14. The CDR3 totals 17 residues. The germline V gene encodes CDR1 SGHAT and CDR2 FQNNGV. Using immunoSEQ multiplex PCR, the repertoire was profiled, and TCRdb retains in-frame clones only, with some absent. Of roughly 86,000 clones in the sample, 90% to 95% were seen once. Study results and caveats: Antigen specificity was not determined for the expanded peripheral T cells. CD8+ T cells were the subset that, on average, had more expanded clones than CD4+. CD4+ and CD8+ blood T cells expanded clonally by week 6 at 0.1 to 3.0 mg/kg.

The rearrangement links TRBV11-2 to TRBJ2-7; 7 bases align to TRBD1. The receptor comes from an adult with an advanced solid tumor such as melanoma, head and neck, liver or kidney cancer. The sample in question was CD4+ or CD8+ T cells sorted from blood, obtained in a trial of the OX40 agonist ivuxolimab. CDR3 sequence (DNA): TGTGCCAGCAGCTTAGATGTTCTGAGGGGGCGCGCCGGCGAGCAGTACTTC. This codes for CASSLDVLRGRAGEQYF.